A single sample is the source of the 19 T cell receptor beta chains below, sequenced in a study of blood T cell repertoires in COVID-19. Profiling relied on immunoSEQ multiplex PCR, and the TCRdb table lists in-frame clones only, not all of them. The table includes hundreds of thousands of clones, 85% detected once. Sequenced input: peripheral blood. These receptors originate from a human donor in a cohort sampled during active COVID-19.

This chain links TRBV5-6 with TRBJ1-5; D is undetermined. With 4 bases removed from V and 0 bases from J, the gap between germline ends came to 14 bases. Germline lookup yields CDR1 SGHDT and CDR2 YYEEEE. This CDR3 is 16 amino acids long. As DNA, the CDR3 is TGTGCCAGCAGCCGGGCGGGTGGCAATAGCAATCAGCCCCAGCATTTT. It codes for CASSRAGGNSNQPQHF.

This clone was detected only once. This CDR3 is CASSLGDRRRAYNSPLHF. The CDR3 DNA reads as TGTGCCAGCAGTTTAGGGGACAGGCGGAGGGCCTATAATTCACCCCTCCACTTT. This chain links TRBV27 with TRBJ1-6, with 8 bases aligning to TRBD1. The CDR3 covers 18 residues. Germline CDR1 MNHEY, CDR2 SMNVEV (reference sequence). Trimming cost V 2 bases and J 2 bases; bases outside gene matches: 8.

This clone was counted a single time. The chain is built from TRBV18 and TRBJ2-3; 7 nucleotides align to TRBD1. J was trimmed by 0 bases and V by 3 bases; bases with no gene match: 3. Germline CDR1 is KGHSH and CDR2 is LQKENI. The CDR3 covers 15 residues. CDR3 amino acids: CASSPGTASTDTQYF. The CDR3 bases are TGTGCCAGCTCACCTGGGACAGCTAGCACAGATACGCAGTATTTT.

CDR3 protein: CASSLGGSLYEQYF. The CDR3 DNA follows: TGTGCCAGCAGCTTAGGAGGATCACTATACGAGCAGTACTTC. The rearrangement uses TRBV7-2 and TRBJ2-7; no definite D call. The CDR3 is 14 amino acids. Trimming cost V 1 base and J 4 bases, with 11 bases left between them. CDR1 and CDR2 (germline): SGHTA, FQGNSA. Looking up the rest from reference TRBV7-2 and TRBJ2-7 gives the full variable domain: GAGVSQSPSNKVTEKGKDVELRCDPISGHTALYWYRQSLGQGLEFLIYFQGNSAPDKSGLPSDRFSAERTGGSVSTLTIQRTQQEDSAVYLCASSLGGSLYEQYFGPGTRLTVT.

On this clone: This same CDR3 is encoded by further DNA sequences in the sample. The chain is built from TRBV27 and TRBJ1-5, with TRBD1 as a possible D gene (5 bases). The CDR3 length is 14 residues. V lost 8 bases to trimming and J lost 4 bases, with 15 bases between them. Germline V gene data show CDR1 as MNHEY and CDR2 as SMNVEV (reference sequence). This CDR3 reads CASSPPGGNQPQHF. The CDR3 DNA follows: TGTGCCAGCTCACCACCGGGGGGGAATCAGCCCCAGCATTTT.

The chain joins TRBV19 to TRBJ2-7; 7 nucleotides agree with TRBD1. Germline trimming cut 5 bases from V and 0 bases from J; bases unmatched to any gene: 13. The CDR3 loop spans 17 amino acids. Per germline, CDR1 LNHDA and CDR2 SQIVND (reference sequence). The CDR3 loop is CASSAPNRGQSSYEQYF. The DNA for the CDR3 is TGTGCCAGTAGTGCGCCAAACAGGGGCCAAAGCTCCTACGAGCAGTACTTC. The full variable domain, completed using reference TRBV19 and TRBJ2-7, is DGGITQSPKYLFRKEGQNVTLSCEQNLNHDAMYWYRQDPGQGLRLIYYSQIVNDFQKGDIAEGYSVSREKKESFPLTVTSAQKNPTAFYLCASSAPNRGQSSYEQYFGPGTRLTVT.

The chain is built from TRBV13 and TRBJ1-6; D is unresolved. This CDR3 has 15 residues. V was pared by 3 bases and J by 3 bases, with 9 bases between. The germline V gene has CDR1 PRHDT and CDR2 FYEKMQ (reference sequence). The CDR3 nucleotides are TGTGCCAGCAGCTTCTACCGGGACTATAATTCACCCCTCCACTTT. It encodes CASSFYRDYNSPLHF.

CDR3 nucleotides: TGTGCCAGCTACATCAGGCTAACAGATAATTCACCCCTCCACTTT. This translates into CASYIRLTDNSPLHF. V and J are TRBV6-5 and TRBJ1-6; D uncertain. The CDR3 loop spans 15 amino acids. V was pared by 8 bases and J by 5 bases, with 16 bases between. In germline, CDR1 is MNHEY, CDR2 SVGAGI.

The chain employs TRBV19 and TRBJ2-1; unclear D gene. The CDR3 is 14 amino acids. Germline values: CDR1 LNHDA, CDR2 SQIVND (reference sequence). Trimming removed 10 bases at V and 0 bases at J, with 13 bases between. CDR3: CATVDTSSYNEQFF. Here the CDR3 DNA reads TGTGCCACGGTCGACACGAGCTCCTACAATGAGCAGTTCTTC.

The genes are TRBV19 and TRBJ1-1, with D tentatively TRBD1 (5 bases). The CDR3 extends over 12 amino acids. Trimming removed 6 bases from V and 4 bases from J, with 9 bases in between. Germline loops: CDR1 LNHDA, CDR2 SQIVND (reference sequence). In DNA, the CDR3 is TGTGCCAGTAGGGGGCGCGTCACTGAAGCTTTCTTT. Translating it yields CASRGRVTEAFF.

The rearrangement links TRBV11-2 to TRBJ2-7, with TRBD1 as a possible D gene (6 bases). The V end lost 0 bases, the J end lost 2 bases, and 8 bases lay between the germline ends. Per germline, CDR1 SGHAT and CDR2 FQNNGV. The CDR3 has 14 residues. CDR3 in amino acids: CASSLDQGPYEQYF. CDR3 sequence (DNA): TGTGCCAGCAGCTTAGATCAGGGGCCCTACGAGCAGTACTTC.

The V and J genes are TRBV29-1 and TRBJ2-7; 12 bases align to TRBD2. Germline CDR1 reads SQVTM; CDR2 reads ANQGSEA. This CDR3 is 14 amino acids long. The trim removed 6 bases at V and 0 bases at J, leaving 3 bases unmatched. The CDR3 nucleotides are TGCAGCGTCCTACTAGCGGGAGGCTCCTACGAGCAGTACTTC. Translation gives CSVLLAGGSYEQYF.

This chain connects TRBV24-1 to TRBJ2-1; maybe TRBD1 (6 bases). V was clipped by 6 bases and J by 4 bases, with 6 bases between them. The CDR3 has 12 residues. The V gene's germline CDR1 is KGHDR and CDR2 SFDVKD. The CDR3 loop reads CATSQGYNEQFF. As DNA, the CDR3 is TGTGCCACCAGTCAGGGGTACAATGAGCAGTTCTTC.

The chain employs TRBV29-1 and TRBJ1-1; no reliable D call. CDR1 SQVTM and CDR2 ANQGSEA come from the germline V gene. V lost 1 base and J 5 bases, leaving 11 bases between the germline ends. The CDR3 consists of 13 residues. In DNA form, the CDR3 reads TGCAGCGTTGAAGTTGGGGAGAGGACTGAAGCTTTCTTT. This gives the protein CSVEVGERTEAFF. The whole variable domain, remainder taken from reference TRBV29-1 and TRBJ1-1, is SAVISQKPSRDICQRGTSLTIQCQVDSQVTMMFWYRQQPGQSLTLIATANQGSEATYESGFVIDKFPISRPNLTFSTLTVSNMSPEDSSIYLCSVEVGERTEAFFGQGTRLTVV.

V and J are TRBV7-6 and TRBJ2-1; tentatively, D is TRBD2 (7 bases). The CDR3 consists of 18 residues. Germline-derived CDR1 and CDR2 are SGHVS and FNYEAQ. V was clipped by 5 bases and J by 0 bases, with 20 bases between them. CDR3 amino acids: CASSPLQRGGRSYNEQFF. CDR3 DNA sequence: TGTGCCAGCAGCCCGCTCCAGAGGGGGGGTCGCTCCTACAATGAGCAGTTCTTC.

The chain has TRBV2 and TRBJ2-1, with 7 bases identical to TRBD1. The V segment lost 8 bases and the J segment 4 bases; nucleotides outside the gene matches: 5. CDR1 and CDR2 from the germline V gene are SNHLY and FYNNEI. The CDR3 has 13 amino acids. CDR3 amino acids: CASGTAVYNEQFF. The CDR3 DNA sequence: TGTGCCAGCGGGACAGCAGTATACAATGAGCAGTTCTTC.

The CDR3 nucleotides are TGTGCCAACGTTGGACTAGCGGGAGGGCCGAGCTCCTACGAGCAGTACTTC. Translated, it gives CANVGLAGGPSSYEQYF. The genes are TRBV27 and TRBJ2-7, with TRBD2 matching over 15 bases. This CDR3 spans 17 amino acids. V was clipped by 10 bases and J by 0 bases; unmatched bases: 10. Per the germline V gene, CDR1 is MNHEY and CDR2 is SMNVEV (reference sequence).

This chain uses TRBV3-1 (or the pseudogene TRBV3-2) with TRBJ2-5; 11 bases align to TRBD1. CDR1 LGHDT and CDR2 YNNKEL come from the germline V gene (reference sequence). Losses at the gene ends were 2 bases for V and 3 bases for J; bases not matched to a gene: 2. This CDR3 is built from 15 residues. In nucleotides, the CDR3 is TGTGCCAGCAGCCAACTGGGACAGGGGGAAGAGACCCAGTACTTC. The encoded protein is CASSQLGQGEETQYF.

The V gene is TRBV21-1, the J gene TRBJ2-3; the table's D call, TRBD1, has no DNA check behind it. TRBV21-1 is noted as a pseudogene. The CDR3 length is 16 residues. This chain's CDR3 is CASSAKNRLLTDTQYF. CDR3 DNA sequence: TGTGCCAGCAGCGCCAAAAACAGGCTCTTGACAGATACGCAGTATTTT.